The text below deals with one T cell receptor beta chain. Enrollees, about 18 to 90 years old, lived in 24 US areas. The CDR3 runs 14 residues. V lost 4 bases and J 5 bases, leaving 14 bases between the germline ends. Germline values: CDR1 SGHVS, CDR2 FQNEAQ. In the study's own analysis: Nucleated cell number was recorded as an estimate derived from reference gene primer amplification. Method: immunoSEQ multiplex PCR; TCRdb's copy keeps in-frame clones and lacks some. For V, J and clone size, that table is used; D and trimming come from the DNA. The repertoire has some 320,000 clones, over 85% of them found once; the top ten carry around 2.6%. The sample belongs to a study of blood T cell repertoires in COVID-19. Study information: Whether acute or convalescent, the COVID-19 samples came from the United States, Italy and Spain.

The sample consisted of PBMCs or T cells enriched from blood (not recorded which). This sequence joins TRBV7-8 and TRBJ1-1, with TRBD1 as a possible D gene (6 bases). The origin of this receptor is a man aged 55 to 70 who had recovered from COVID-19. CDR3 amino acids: CASSYHQGITEAFF. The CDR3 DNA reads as TGTGCCAGCAGCTACCATCAGGGGATAACTGAAGCTTTCTTT.